This TCR beta chain was sequenced in a study of identical twins (dated by TCRdb to 2016 to 2017). Regarding the complete study: TCR alpha and beta repertoires from monozygotic twins, unrelated adults of various ages and cord blood were deep-sequenced to test whether fetal clonotypes persist. To rule out contamination, replicate twin experiments were performed at different times with different library preparation protocols. Summary of the overall study and its limitations: Because the same donors could not be followed over many years, the conclusions depended on cross-sectional statistical analysis. Out-of-frame TCR alpha sequences shared between twins showed an excess of low generation-probability sequences compared with coincidental sharing between unrelated individuals. Zero-insertion analyses could be partly confounded by invariant T cells such as MAIT and iNKT, though diverse VJ usage argued against such confounding for most clonotypes. In beta out-of-frame sequences, excess twin sharing was weaker, because having fewer shared sequences lowered the signal-to-noise ratio. Abundant cord blood beta clonotypes had fewer insertions, young adult naive repertoires showed a similar but weaker trend, and memory repertoires showed no such trend. In monozygotic twins, out-of-frame TCR alpha sharing was systematically underestimated by recombination models, although the models agreed with sharing between unrelated individuals.

The CDR3, cysteine through phenylalanine, is 13 amino acids long. Only the CDR3 portion is preserved as DNA: 39 bases, with reading frame beginning at the first base. Trimming takes 8 bases from V and 5 bases from J, and the germline ends sit 15 bases apart. CDR1 and CDR2, looked up from the germline V gene, are SNHLY and FYNNEI. Every donor in the study was a healthy Caucasian. The twin cohort comprised three pairs of female monozygotic twins, all aged roughly 18 to 30 years. The RNA used for TCR libraries was isolated from peripheral blood mononuclear cells. This clonotype was detected a few times. Its antigen has not been determined. One base away there is no much larger clone; base qualities are not given. The library came from 5' RACE. These reads were obtained on an Illumina HiSeq 2000. Template switching added a universal primer binding site, and the final cDNA carried a unique molecular identifier that allowed TCR cDNA molecules to be counted accurately. First-strand cDNA for TCR alpha and beta chains was synthesized from specific primers in the conserved constant-segment region. To control for contamination, every cDNA library carried two barcodes: a SMART-Mk sample barcode plus Illumina barcodes. TruSeq adapter sequences, together with Illumina sample barcodes, were added in two successive PCR steps. TCR alpha and beta cDNA libraries were sequenced on the Illumina HiSeq platform with custom primers. Processing in the source paper ran as follows. Unique molecular identifiers were extracted from raw reads with MiGEC, and CDR3 positions were determined with MiXCR. Recombination models were inferred per individual with the repgenHMM and IGoR tools using an EM algorithm. Shared clonotypes were analyzed with the tcR package in R, and sharing was normalized by the product of cloneset sizes. Out-of-frame nonproductive sequences were analyzed to study raw recombination free of thymic and clonal selection effects. Using fastp at Q25 and MiXCR, TCRdb reprocessed the public reads and kept productive beta chains. Merged by CDR3 protein, the rows form single entries marked with the most common genes and DNA. Here the V and J calls rest on TCRdb's processing, not on the authors' analysis. A total of some 690,000 distinct CDR3 sequences appear in this sample, 21% of them only once. The ten largest clonotypes hold about 4.3% of the sample.

The same sample was also studied in work on T cells expressing NK-cell markers. The second paper further reports: TCR beta-chain repertoires were profiled in sorted CD3+CD56+NKG2C+, CD3+CD56+NKG2C- and CD3+CD56-NKG2C+ T-cell subsets from seven or eight donors. Among the eight sequenced donors, only one was HCMV-seronegative, while the other seven were HCMV-seropositive. To restrict sorting to alphabetaTCR-expressing T cells, an anti-gammadeltaTCR antibody was added in several experiments. In over 5 donors, the dominant CD3+CD56+NKG2C+ clonotypes were among the top 10 CD8+ clonotypes and accounted for about 1.0-7.5% of CD8+ T cells. Those dominant clonotypes were again the most abundant among CD3+CD56-NKG2C+ cells in a few donors, at about 28.3-60.1%. Whether the expanded NKG2C-expressing T cell clones were specific for HCMV antigens was left unclear. All eight donors whose samples were sequenced were randomly selected healthy volunteers, three of them men and five women. A commercial ELISA kit detecting HCMV-specific IgG in serum was used to determine HCMV serostatus. Bulk peripheral blood T-cell repertoires were additionally sequenced from unsorted PBMC for six donors. MIGEC was used to demultiplex reads and group the reads by UMI, and MiTCR was used to assemble and quantify clonotypes. To remove erroneous sequences, TCR cDNA sequences were retained only when supported by two or more reads. Downstream repertoire analysis used the tcR package, and clonotypes were matched across fractions by CDR3 nucleotide sequence plus V segment. Antigen specificity was annotated against VDJdb with VDJmatch, allowing one amino acid substitution in CDR3.

Here the chain combines TRBV2 and TRBJ2-5, with the D gene uncertain. The sequence derives from a woman aged 18-29 years in good health. The specimen was PBMCs. CDR3 sequence: CASWPGSSETQYF. DNA sequence: TGTGCCAGCTGGCCGGGTAGCTCCGAGACCCAGTACTTC.